This entry describes one TCR beta chain. The target antigen is unknown. These data belong to a study of multiple sclerosis patients with progressive multifocal leukoencephalopathy. The study, taken as a whole, reports: Preferential TRBV-TRBJ pairings or common gene usage were not detected at PML.

Sequencing was at survey level. Sequencing was performed with immunoSEQ multiplex PCR; in TCRdb, only in-frame clones are kept and a portion is missing. The repertoire consists of under 40,000 clones, with around 93% occurring once and the leading ten covering about 2%. Time point denoted: before natalizumab initiation. The V gene's germline CDR1 is LNHDA and CDR2 SQIVND (reference sequence). This CDR3 has 16 amino acids. Trimming took off 1 base at V and 6 bases at J, with 18 bases between the two ends. J is TRBJ1-1 and V is TRBV19; D ambiguous. The TCR was taken from a man aged 30-40 years with multiple sclerosis. Sequencing was done on a sample of PBMCs. CDR3 sequence: CASSIGRGVWVSEAFF. The CDR3 DNA follows: TGTGCCAGTAGTATAGGGCGCGGGGTTTGGGTCTCTGAAGCTTTCTTT.